This is a list of T cell receptor beta chains from one sample in a study of shared clonotypes between healthy human individuals. Libraries were prepared by immunoSEQ multiplex PCR; TCRdb keeps only in-frame clonotypes and omits some of them. In the table there are over 750,000 clones, about 97% of which are singletons. What was sequenced was naive CD8+ T cells sorted from blood. Source of these receptors: a man aged 25-45 years in good health. Both conserved end residues are part of each CDR3. A D gene is named only where the DNA matches it firmly. Size is stated for part of the rows, as once, few or many counts, or as a class when the clone is expanded.

V gene	clone size	D gene	J gene	CDR3 protein	CDR3 DNA
TRBV9	.	TRBD1	TRBJ2-1	CASSVGRGLGNEQFF	TGTGCCAGCAGCGTAGGCAGGGGGCTAGGTAATGAGCAGTTCTTC
TRBV29-1	.	TRBD2	TRBJ2-7	CSVVGGRAPEQYF	TGCAGCGTTGTCGGCGGGAGGGCTCCCGAGCAGTACTTC
TRBV11-2	.	.	TRBJ2-7	CASSSGYYEQYF	TGTGCCAGCAGCTCAGGGTACTACGAGCAGTACTTC
TRBV28	.	TRBD1	TRBJ1-5	CASRDRADSNQPQHF	TGTGCCAGCAGGGACAGGGCAGATAGCAATCAGCCCCAGCATTTT
TRBV27	.	TRBD2	TRBJ2-3	CASSYLAGFTDTQYF	TGTGCCAGCAGTTACCTAGCGGGATTCACAGATACGCAGTATTTT
TRBV13	.	.	TRBJ2-1	CASRWGDEQFF	TGTGCCAGCAGGTGGGGGGATGAGCAGTTCTTC
TRBV9	.	.	TRBJ2-1	CASSVEGRDSLYNEQFF	TGTGCCAGCAGCGTAGAGGGGCGGGACAGCCTCTACAATGAGCAGTTCTTC
TRBV27	.	TRBD1	TRBJ2-7	CASSLSGQGTYEQYF	TGTGCCAGCAGTTTATCCGGACAGGGGACCTACGAGCAGTACTTC
TRBV7-9	once	.	TRBJ2-7	CASSLGKDYSYEQYF	TGTGCCAGCAGCTTGGGGAAGGACTACTCCTACGAGCAGTACTTC
TRBV7-2	.	TRBD1	TRBJ2-7	CASSLDRGDYEQYF	TGTGCCAGCAGCTTAGACAGGGGAGACTACGAGCAGTACTTC
TRBV20-1	.	.	TRBJ1-1	CSAQQTVEAFF	TGCAGTGCCCAACAGACAGTAGAAGCTTTCTTT
TRBV28	.	.	TRBJ2-3	CASSPPEDPTDTQYF	TGTGCCAGCAGCCCCCCCGAGGATCCCACAGATACGCAGTATTTT
TRBV27	.	.	TRBJ1-1	CASSWGALGNTEAFF	TGTGCCAGCAGTTGGGGGGCTTTGGGGAACACTGAAGCTTTCTTT
TRBV14	.	.	TRBJ2-7	CASSPETGTYRYYEQYF	TGTGCCAGCAGCCCCGAAACGGGGACGTACCGTTACTACGAGCAGTACTTC
TRBV13	.	.	TRBJ1-5	CASGTGLDQPQHF	TGTGCCAGCGGCACAGGGCTAGATCAGCCCCAGCATTTT
TRBV29-1	.	.	TRBJ1-2	CSVVWQGGYTF	TGCAGCGTTGTATGGCAAGGGGGCTACACCTTC
TRBV30	.	.	TRBJ2-7	CAWSWGSYEQYF	TGTGCCTGGAGTTGGGGGTCCTACGAGCAGTACTTC
TRBV27	.	.	TRBJ2-3	CASSSSVRAITDTQYF	TGTGCCAGCAGTTCCTCAGTCAGAGCAATCACAGATACGCAGTATTTT
TRBV5-5	.	.	TRBJ2-2	CASSGGTASRGELFF	TGTGCCAGCAGCGGAGGGACAGCTAGCCGTGGGGAGCTGTTTTTT
TRBV4-3	.	.	TRBJ2-1	CASSQGGRYNEQFF	TGCGCCAGCAGCCAAGGTGGACGGTACAATGAGCAGTTCTTC
TRBV5-5	.	.	TRBJ2-3	CASSLTPYKGPTDTQYF	TGTGCCAGCAGCTTGACTCCTTATAAAGGCCCCACAGATACGCAGTATTTT
TRBV10-1	.	.	TRBJ2-4	CASNPRHGELVLAKNIQYF	TGCGCCAGCAACCCTCGGCACGGGGAACTCGTCCTAGCCAAAAACATTCAGTACTTC
TRBV29-1	.	.	TRBJ2-1	CSVEDPGASYNEQFF	TGCAGCGTTGAAGATCCGGGGGCCTCCTACAATGAGCAGTTCTTC
TRBV7-2	few	.	TRBJ2-2	CASSLGGYTGELFF	TGTGCCAGCAGCTTAGGAGGATACACCGGGGAGCTGTTTTTT
TRBV19	.	TRBD1	TRBJ1-1	CASTLSGTAQNTEAFF	TGTGCCAGTACCCTGTCCGGGACAGCCCAGAACACTGAAGCTTTCTTT
TRBV27	.	.	TRBJ2-7	CASKDRYYEQYF	TGTGCCAGCAAGGACAGATACTACGAGCAGTACTTC
TRBV4-1	.	.	TRBJ2-7	CASSQALVREQYF	TGCGCCAGCAGCCAAGCATTGGTCAGAGAGCAGTACTTC
TRBV6-5	.	TRBD1	TRBJ2-1	CASSPTGVNEQFF	TGTGCCAGCAGCCCGACAGGGGTCAATGAGCAGTTCTTC
TRBV7-9	.	.	TRBJ2-7	CASSSNRVGYEQYF	TGTGCCAGCAGCTCTAACAGGGTAGGCTACGAGCAGTACTTC